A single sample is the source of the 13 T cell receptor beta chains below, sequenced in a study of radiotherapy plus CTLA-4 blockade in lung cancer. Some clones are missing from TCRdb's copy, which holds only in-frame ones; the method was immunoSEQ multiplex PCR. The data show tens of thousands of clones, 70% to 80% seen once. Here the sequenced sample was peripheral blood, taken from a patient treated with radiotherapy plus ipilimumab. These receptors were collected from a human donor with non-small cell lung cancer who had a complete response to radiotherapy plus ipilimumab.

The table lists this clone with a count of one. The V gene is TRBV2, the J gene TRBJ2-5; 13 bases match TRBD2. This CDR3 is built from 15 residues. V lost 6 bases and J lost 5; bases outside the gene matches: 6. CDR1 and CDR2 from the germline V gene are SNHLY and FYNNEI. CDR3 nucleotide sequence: TGTGCCAGCAGAGGACTAGCGGGAGTTGTGGAGACCCAGTACTTC. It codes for CASRGLAGVVETQYF.

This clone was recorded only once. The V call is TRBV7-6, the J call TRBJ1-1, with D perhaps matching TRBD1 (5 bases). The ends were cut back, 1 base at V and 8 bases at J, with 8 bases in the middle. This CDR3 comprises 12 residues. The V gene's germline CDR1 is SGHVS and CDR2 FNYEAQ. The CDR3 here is CASSLVAGEAFF. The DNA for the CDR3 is TGTGCCAGCAGCTTAGTCGCAGGGGAAGCTTTCTTT.

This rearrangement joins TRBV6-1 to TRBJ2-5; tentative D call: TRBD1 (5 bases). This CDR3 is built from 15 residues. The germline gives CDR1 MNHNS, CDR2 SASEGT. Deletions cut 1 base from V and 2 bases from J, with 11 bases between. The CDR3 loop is CASSEEAGRQETQYF. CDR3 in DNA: TGTGCCAGCAGTGAAGAGGCAGGGCGACAAGAGACCCAGTACTTC.

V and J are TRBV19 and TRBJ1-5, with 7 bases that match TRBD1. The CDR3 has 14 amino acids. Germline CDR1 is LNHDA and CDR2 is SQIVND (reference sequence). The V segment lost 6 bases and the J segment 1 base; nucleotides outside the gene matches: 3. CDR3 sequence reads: CASRTGPSNQPQHF. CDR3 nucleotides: TGTGCCAGTAGGACAGGGCCAAGCAATCAGCCCCAGCATTTT.

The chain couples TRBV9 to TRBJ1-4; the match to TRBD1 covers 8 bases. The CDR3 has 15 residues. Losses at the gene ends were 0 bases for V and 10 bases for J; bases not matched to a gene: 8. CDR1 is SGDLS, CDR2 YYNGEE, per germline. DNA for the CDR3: TGTGCCAGCAGCGTAGCTACAGGACAGGGAGGAAAACTGTTTTTT. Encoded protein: CASSVATGQGGKLFF.

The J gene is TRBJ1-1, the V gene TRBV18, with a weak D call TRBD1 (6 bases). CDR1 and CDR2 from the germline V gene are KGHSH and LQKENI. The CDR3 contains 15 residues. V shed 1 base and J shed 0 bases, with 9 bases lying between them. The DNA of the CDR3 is TGTGCCAGCTCACCACAAGGGACACTGAACACTGAAGCTTTCTTT. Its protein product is CASSPQGTLNTEAFF.

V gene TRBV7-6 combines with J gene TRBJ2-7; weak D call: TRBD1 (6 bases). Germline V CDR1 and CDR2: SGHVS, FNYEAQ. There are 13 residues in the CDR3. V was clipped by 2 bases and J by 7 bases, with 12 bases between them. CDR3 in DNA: TGTGCCAGCAGCTTAACAGGGCCGGGGGAGCAGTACTTC. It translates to CASSLTGPGEQYF.

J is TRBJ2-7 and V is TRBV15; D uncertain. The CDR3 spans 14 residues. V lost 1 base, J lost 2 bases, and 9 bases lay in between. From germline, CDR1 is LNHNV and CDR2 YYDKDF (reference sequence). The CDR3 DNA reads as TGTGCCACCAGCAGAGGCGCAACCACCTACGAGCAGTACTTC. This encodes CATSRGATTYEQYF.

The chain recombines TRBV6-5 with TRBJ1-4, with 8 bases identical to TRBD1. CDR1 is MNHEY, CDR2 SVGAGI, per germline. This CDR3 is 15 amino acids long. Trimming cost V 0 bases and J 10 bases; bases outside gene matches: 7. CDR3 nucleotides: TGTGCCAGCAGTTACTCGAGACAGGGGAGATTAAAACTGTTTTTT. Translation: CASSYSRQGRLKLFF.

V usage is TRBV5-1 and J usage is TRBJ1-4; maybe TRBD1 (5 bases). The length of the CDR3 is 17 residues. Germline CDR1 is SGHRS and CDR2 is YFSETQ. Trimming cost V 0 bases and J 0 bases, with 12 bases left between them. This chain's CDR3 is CASSLAPGGATNEKLFF. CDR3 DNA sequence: TGCGCCAGCAGCTTGGCCCCGGGGGGGGCAACTAATGAAAAACTGTTTTTT.

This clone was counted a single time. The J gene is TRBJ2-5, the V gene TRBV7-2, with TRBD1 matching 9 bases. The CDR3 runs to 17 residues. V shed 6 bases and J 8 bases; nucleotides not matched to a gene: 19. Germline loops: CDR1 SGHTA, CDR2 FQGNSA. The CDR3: CASRQSSRTGDERTQYF. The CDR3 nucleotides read TGTGCCAGCAGGCAGAGTTCCCGGACAGGGGATGAGAGAACCCAGTACTTC.

As DNA, the CDR3 is TGTGCCAGCAGTTTAAACGGGGATTTGGGGCAGCCCCAGCATTTT. Translating it yields CASSLNGDLGQPQHF. The chain has TRBV11-2 and TRBJ1-5; D call uncertain. The CDR3 is made up of 15 amino acids. Germline CDR1 SGHAT, CDR2 FQNNGV. V was cut by 6 bases and J by 7 bases, with 19 bases left in between. Full variable domain (rest looked up from reference TRBV11-2 and TRBJ1-5): EAGVAQSPRYKIIEKRQSVAFWCNPISGHATLYWYQQILGQGPKLLIQFQNNGVVDDSQLPKDRFSAERLKGVDSTLKIQPAKLEDSAVYLCASSLNGDLGQPQHFGDGTRLSIL.

The CDR3 spells CASSSTGGGNNQPQHF. The DNA of the CDR3 is TGTGCCAGCTCATCAACAGGGGGAGGAAACAATCAGCCCCAGCATTTT. This chain joins TRBV18 and TRBJ1-5; 8 bases are shared with TRBD1. This CDR3 spans 16 amino acids. Germline CDR1 reads KGHSH; CDR2 reads LQKENI. The J segment lost 3 bases and the V segment lost 5 bases, leaving 9 bases of the junction unmatched.